The source of this TCR beta chain is a study of OX40 agonist ivuxolimab in advanced cancers. Study summary: An agonistic human IgG2 monoclonal antibody against OX40 (CD134) was given. Study results and caveats: There was clonal expansion of CD4+ and CD8+ blood T cells by week 6 at 0.1 to 3.0 mg/kg. Researchers did not determine the expanded peripheral T cells' antigen specificity.

The germline V and J ends were trimmed by 5 bases and 3 bases, with 15 bases remaining between them. CDR3 length: 15 residues. Germline assignment: CDR1 SGHTA and CDR2 FQGTGA. This clone was seen a single time. The antigen is not known. Blood was sampled at baseline, cycle 4 day 1, and cycle 7 day 1. The method was immunoSEQ multiplex PCR; TCRdb's version includes in-frame clones alone and lacks a portion of them. The sample lists under 45,000 clones, 75% to 85% occurring once. The clonotype was recovered from an adult with an advanced solid tumor such as melanoma, head and neck, liver or kidney cancer. V usage is TRBV7-3 and J usage is TRBJ2-3, with D perhaps given as TRBD1 or TRBD2 (5 bases each). The sequences come from CD4+ or CD8+ T cells sorted from blood, collected in a trial of the OX40 agonist ivuxolimab. The CDR3 DNA follows: TGTGCCAGCAGCCCAACCGGGACGGCTACAGATACGCAGTATTTT. Amino acid sequence: CASSPTGTATDTQYF.